What follows are 3 T cell receptor beta chains derived from one specimen sequenced in a study of T cell responses to AZD1222 COVID-19 vaccine. Profiling relied on immunoSEQ multiplex PCR, and the TCRdb table lists in-frame clones only, not all of them. The sample has under 200,000 clones; about 92% are singletons. The sample in question was peripheral blood, obtained on day 0 of AZD1222 vaccination. The receptors stem from an adult in good health.

V is TRBV28 and J is TRBJ2-7; possibly TRBD1 for D (6 bases). The CDR3 covers 14 residues. Germline CDR1 MDHEN, CDR2 SYDVKM. Trimming took off 1 base at V and 2 bases at J, with 9 bases between the two ends. CDR3 region: CASSLSGGPYEQYF. CDR3 DNA: TGTGCCAGCAGTTTATCTGGGGGCCCCTACGAGCAGTACTTC.

This clone occurred a few times. The rearrangement links TRBV7-2 to TRBJ2-4; 8 bases agree with TRBD2. The CDR3 contains 15 residues. The V and J ends lost 5 bases and 7 bases, in that order; junction bases with no gene match: 10. CDR1 and CDR2 (germline): SGHTA, FQGNSA. In nucleotides, the CDR3 is TGTGCCAGCAGCCCCGCAAGCGGGGGTGGGAACATTCAGTACTTC. Amino acid sequence: CASSPASGGGNIQYF.

J is TRBJ1-5 and V is TRBV30, with D maybe TRBD1 (5 bases). CDR1 is GTSNPN and CDR2 is SVGIG in the germline V gene (reference sequence). V was shortened by 1 base and J by 1 base, with 5 bases between the two germline ends. The CDR3 consists of 13 residues. The CDR3 loop is CAWSAGSNQPQHF. The CDR3 nucleotides read TGTGCCTGGAGTGCAGGGAGCAATCAGCCCCAGCATTTT. Supplemented by reference TRBV30 and TRBJ1-5, the full variable domain reads SQTIHQWPATLVQPVGSPLSLECTVEGTSNPNLYWYRQAAGRGLQLLFYSVGIGQISSEVPQNLSASRPQDRQFILSSKKLLLSDSGFYLCAWSAGSNQPQHFGDGTRLSIL.